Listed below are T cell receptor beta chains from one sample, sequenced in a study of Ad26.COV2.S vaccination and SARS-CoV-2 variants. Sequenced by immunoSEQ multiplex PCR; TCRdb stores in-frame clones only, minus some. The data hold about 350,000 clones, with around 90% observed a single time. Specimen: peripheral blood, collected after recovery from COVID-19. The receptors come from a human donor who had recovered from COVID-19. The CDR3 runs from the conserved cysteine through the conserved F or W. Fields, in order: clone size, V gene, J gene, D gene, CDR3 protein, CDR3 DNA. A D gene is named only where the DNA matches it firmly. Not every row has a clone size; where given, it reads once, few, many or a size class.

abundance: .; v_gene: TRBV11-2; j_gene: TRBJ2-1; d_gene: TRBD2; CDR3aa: CASSSLLAGGYNEQFF; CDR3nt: TGTGCCAGCAGCTCCTTACTAGCGGGGGGGTACAATGAGCAGTTCTTC
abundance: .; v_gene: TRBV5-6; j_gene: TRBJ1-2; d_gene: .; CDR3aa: CASSLDRTNYGYTF; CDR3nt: TGTGCCAGCAGCTTGGATCGGACTAACTATGGCTACACCTTC
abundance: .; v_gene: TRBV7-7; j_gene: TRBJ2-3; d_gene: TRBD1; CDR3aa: CASSLGTGADTQYF; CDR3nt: TGTGCTAGCAGCTTGGGGACAGGGGCAGATACGCAGTATTTT
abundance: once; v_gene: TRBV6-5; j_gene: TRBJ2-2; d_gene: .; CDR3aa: CASSYFGGLGTGELFF; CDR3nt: TGTGCCAGCAGTTACTTTGGGGGGCTCGGCACCGGGGAGCTGTTTTTT
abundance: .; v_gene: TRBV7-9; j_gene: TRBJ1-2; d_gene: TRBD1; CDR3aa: CASSLQGDYGYTF; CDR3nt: TGTGCCAGCAGCTTACAGGGGGACTATGGCTACACCTTC
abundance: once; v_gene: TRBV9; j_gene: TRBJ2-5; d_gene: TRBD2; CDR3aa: CASSVATSGGETQYF; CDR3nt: TGTGCCAGCAGCGTAGCCACTAGCGGAGGGGAGACCCAGTACTTC
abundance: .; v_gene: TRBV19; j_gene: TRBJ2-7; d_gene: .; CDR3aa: CASSQVPEATYEQYF; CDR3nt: TGTGCCAGTAGTCAAGTCCCCGAAGCCACCTACGAGCAGTACTTC
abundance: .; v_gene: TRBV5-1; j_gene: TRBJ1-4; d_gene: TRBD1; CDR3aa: CASSVTGGRNEKLFF; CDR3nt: TGCGCCAGCAGCGTGACAGGGGGCAGGAATGAAAAACTGTTTTTT
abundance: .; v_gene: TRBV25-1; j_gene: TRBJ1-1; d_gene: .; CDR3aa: CASKRGGATEAFF; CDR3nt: TGTGCCAGCAAAAGAGGGGGGGCAACTGAAGCTTTCTTT
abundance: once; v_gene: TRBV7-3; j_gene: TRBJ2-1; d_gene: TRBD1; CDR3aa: CASSLTRTGRNEQFF; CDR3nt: TGTGCCAGCAGCTTAACGAGGACAGGGCGGAATGAGCAGTTCTTC
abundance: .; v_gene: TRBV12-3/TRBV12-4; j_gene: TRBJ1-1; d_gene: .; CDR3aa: CASSGFMNTEAFF; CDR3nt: TGTGCCAGCAGTGGTTTTATGAACACTGAAGCTTTCTTT
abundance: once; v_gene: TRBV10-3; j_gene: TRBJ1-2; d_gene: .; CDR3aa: CAISAGEGYGYTF; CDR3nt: TGTGCCATCAGTGCAGGGGAAGGCTATGGCTACACCTTC
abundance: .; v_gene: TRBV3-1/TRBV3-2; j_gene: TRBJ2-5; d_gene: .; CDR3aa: CASSQVRGARETQYF; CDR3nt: TGTGCCAGCAGCCAAGTACGGGGGGCCCGGGAGACCCAGTACTTC
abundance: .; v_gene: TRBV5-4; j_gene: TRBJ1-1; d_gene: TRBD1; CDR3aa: CASSPNPTGRNTEAFF; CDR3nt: TGTGCCAGCAGCCCAAACCCGACAGGGCGGAACACTGAAGCTTTCTTT
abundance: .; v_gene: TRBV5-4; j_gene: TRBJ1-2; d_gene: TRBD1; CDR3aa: CASSQGTGGADGYTF; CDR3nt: TGTGCCAGCAGCCAAGGGACAGGGGGCGCGGATGGCTACACCTTC
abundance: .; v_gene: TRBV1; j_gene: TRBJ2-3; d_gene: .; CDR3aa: CTSSQGMVAETDTQYF; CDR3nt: TGCACCAGCAGCCAAGGAATGGTAGCGGAGACAGATACGCAGTATTTT
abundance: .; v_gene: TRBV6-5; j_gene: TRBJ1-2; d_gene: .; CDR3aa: CASSYSAIGGYTF; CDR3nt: TGTGCCAGCAGTTACTCCGCGATCGGGGGCTACACCTTC
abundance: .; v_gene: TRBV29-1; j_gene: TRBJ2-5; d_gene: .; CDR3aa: CSVEGQETQYF; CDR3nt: TGCAGCGTTGAAGGCCAAGAGACCCAGTACTTC
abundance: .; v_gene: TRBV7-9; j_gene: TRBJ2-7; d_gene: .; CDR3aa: CASSSDRSGQYF; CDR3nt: TGTGCCAGCAGCTCGGACAGATCCGGGCAGTACTTC
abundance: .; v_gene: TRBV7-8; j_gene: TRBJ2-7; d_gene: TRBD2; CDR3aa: CASSLRTSRTYEQYF; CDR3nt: TGTGCCAGCAGCCTCCGGACTAGCCGAACCTACGAGCAGTACTTC
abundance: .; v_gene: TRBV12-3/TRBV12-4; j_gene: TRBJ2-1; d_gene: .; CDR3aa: CASSLAENEQFF; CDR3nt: TGTGCCAGCAGTTTAGCCGAGAATGAGCAGTTCTTC
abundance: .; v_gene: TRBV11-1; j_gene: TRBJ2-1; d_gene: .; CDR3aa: CASSNNEQFF; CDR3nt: TGTGCCAGCAGCAACAATGAGCAGTTCTTC
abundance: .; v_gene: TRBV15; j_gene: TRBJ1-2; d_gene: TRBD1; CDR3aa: CATSSTQGDWGYTF; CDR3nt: TGTGCCACCAGCAGTACACAGGGGGATTGGGGCTACACCTTC
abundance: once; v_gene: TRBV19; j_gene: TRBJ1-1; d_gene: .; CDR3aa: CASSIDHAGGAEAFF; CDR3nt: TGTGCCAGTAGTATAGATCATGCGGGGGGCGCTGAAGCTTTCTTT
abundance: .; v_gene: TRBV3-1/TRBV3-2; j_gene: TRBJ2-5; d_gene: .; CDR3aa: CASSQGNQETQYF; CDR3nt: TGTGCCAGCAGCCAAGGGAACCAAGAGACCCAGTACTTC
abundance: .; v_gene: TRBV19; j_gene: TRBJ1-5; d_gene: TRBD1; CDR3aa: CASRKSRDRLNQPQHF; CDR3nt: TGTGCCAGTAGGAAAAGCCGGGACAGGCTTAATCAGCCCCAGCATTTT
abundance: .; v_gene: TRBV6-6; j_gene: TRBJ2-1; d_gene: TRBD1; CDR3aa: CASTPGQGHNEQFF; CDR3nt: TGTGCCAGCACTCCGGGACAGGGACACAATGAGCAGTTCTTC
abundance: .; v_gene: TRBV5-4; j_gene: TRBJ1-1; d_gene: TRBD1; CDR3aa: CASSFAGQGAPEAFF; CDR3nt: TGTGCCAGCAGCTTTGCGGGTCAGGGGGCGCCGGAAGCTTTCTTT
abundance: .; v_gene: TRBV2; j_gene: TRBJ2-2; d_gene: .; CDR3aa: CASSERATTGELFF; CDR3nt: TGTGCCAGCAGTGAACGGGCCACCACCGGGGAGCTGTTTTTT
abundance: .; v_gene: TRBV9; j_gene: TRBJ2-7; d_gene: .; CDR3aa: CASSETGGSYEQYF; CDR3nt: TGTGCCAGCAGCGAAACAGGAGGATCCTACGAGCAGTACTTC
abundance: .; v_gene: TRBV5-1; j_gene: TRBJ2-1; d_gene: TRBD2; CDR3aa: CASSLKRGLWNEQFF; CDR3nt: TGCGCCAGCAGCTTAAAGCGGGGGCTCTGGAATGAGCAGTTCTTC
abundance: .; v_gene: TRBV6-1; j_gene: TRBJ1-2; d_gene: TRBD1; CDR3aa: CASTGTGLVVYGYTF; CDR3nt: TGTGCCAGCACCGGGACAGGACTCGTAGTCTATGGCTACACCTTC
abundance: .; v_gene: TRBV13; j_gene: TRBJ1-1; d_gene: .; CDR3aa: CASSFDGYTEAFF; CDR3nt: TGTGCCAGCAGCTTTGATGGTTACACTGAAGCTTTCTTT
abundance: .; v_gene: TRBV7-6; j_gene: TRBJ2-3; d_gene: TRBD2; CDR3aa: CASSLGAGVPDTQYF; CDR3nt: TGTGCCAGCAGCTTAGGAGCGGGGGTACCAGATACGCAGTATTTT
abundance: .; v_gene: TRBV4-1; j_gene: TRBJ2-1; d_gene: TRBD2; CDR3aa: CASSQKRGSYNEQFF; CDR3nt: TGCGCCAGCAGCCAAAAGCGGGGGTCCTACAATGAGCAGTTCTTC
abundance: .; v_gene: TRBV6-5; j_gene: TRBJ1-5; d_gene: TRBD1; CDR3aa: CASRATGGHQPQHF; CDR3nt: TGTGCCAGCAGGGCCACAGGGGGCCATCAGCCCCAGCATTTT
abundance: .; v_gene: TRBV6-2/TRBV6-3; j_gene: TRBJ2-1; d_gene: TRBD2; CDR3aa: CASSYLAGDNEQFF; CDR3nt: TGTGCCAGCAGTTATCTAGCGGGGGACAATGAGCAGTTCTTC
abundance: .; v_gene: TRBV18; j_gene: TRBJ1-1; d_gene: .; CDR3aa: CASSPPLRDTEAFF; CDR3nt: TGTGCCAGCTCACCACCGCTGAGGGATACTGAAGCTTTCTTT
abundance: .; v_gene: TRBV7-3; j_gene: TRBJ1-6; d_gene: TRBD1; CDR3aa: CASSLRGQGNSPLHF; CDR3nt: TGTGCCAGCAGCTTAAGGGGACAGGGTAATTCACCCCTCCACTTT
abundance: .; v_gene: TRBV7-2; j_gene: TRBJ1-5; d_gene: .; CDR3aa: CASSSNNNQPQHF; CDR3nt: TGTGCCAGCAGCTCGAACAATAATCAGCCCCAGCATTTT
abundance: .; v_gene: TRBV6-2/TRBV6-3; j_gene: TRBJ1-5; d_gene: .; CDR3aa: CASSWARLGSNQPQHF; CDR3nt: TGTGCCAGCAGTTGGGCCCGACTGGGGAGCAATCAGCCCCAGCATTTT
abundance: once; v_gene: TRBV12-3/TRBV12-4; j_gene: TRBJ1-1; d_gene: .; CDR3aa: CASSLIGPEAFF; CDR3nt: TGTGCCAGCAGTTTAATAGGGCCCGAAGCTTTCTTT
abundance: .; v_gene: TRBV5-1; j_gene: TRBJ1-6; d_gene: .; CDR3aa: CASSLGREAYNSPLHF; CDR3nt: TGCGCCAGCAGCTTGGGGAGGGAAGCCTATAATTCACCCCTCCACTTT
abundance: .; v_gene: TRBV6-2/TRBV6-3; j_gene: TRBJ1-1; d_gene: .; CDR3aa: CASSYGQVGTEAFF; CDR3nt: TGTGCCAGCAGTTACGGTCAGGTGGGTACTGAAGCTTTCTTT
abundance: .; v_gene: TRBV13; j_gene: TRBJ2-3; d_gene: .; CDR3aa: CASSPDGGRRDTQYF; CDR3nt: TGTGCCAGCAGCCCCGACGGGGGGCGAAGAGATACGCAGTATTTT
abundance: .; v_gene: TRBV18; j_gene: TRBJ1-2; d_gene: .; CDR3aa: CASSRPSEDYGYTF; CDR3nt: TGTGCCAGCTCACGACCTTCGGAGGACTATGGCTACACCTTC
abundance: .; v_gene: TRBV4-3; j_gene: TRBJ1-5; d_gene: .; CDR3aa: CASSHGTGFQPQHF; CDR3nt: TGCGCCAGCAGCCACGGCACAGGGTTTCAGCCCCAGCATTTT
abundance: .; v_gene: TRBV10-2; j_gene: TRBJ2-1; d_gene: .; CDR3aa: CASSEVDEQFF; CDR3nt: TGCGCCAGCAGTGAAGTTGATGAGCAGTTCTTC
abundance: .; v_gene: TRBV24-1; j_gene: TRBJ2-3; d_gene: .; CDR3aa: CATSDPGPGDTQYF; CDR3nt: TGTGCCACCAGTGACCCTGGCCCGGGCGATACGCAGTATTTT
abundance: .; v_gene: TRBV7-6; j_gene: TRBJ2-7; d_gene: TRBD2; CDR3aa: CASSRTSGGPGIYEQYF; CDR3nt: TGTGCCAGCAGCCGGACTAGCGGGGGGCCAGGGATTTACGAGCAGTACTTC
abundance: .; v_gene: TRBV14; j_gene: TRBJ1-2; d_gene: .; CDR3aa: CASSLSDGSLYGYTF; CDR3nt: TGTGCCAGCAGCCTATCCGACGGGTCCCTCTATGGCTACACCTTC
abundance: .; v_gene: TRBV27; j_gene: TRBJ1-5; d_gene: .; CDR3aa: CASSLSPREPQHF; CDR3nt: TGTGCCAGCAGTTTATCGCCGAGGGAGCCCCAGCATTTT
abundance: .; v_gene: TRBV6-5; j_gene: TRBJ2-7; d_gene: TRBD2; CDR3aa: CASSYRRGLYEQYF; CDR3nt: TGTGCCAGCAGTTATAGGCGGGGACTATACGAGCAGTACTTC
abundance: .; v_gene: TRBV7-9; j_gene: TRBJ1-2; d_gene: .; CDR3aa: CASSSSKGGYGYTF; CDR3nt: TGTGCCAGCAGCTCTTCTAAGGGCGGGTATGGCTACACCTTC
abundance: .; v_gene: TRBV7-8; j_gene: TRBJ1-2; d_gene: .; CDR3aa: CASSPLRLPSNYGYTF; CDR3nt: TGTGCCAGCAGCCCCCTTCGCCTACCCTCTAACTATGGCTACACCTTC